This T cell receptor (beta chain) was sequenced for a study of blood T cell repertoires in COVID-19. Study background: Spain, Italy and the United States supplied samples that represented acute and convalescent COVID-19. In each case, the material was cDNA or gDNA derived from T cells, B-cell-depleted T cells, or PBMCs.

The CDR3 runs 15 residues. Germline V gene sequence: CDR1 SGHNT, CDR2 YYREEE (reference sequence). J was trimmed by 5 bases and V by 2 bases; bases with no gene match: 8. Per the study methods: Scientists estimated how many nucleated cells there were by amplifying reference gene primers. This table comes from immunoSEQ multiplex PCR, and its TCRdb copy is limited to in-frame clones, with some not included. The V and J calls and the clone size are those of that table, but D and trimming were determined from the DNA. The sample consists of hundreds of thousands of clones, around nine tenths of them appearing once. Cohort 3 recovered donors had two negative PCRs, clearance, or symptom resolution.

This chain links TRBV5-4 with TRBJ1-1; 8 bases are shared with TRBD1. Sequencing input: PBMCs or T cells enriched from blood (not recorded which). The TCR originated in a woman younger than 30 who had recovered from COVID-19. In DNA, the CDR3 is TGTGCCAGCAGCTTACAGGGGGGGGCTGTGACTGAAGCTTTCTTT. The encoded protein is CASSLQGGAVTEAFF.